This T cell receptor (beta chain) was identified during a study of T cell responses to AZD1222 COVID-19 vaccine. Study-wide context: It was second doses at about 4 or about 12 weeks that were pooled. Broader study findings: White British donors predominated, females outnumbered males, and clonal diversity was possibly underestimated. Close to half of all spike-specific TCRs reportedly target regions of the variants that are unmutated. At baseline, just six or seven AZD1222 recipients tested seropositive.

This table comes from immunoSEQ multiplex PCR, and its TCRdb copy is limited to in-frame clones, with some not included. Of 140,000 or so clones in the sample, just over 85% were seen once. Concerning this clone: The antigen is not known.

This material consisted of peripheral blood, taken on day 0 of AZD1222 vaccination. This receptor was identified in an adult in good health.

DNA for the CDR3: TGTGCCAGCAGAAATAGGCGGGAGATGGGTGAGCAGTTCTTC. This gives the protein CASRNRREMGEQFF. The J gene is TRBJ2-1, the V gene TRBV6-5; 7 nucleotides agree with TRBD2. V lost 6 bases, J lost 9 bases, and 11 bases stayed unmatched. The CDR3 length is 14 residues. Germline V gene lookup returns CDR1 MNHEY and CDR2 SVGAGI.